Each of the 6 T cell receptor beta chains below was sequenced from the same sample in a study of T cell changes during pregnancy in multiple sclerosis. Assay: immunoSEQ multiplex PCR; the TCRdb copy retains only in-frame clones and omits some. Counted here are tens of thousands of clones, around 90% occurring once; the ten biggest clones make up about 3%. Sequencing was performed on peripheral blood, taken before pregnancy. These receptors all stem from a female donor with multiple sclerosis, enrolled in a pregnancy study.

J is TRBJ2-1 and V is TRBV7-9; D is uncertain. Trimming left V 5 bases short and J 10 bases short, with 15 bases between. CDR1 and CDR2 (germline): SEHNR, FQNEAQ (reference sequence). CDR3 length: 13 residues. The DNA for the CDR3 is TGTGCCAGCAGCAGTCCTCAGGCCTGGGAGCAGTTCTTC. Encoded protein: CASSSPQAWEQFF. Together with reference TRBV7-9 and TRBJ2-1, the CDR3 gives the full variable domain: DTGVSQNPRHKITKRGQNVTFRCDPISEHNRLYWYRQTLGQGPEFLTYFQNEAQLEKSRLLSDRFSAERPKGSFSTLEIQRTEQGDSAMYLCASSSPQAWEQFFGPGTRLTVL.

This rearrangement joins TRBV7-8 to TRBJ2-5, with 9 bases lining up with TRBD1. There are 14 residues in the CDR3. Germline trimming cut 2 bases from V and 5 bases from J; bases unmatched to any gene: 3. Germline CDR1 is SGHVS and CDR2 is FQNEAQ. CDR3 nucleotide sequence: TGTGCCAGCAGCTTATTCGACAGGGGGGAGACCCAGTACTTC. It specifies CASSLFDRGETQYF.

In nucleotides, the CDR3 is TGTGCCAGCAGCTTGAGACTAGCGAGCCTTGCGGATACGCAGTATTTT. Amino acid sequence: CASSLRLASLADTQYF. The V and J genes are TRBV5-5 and TRBJ2-3, with 8 bases identical to TRBD2. The CDR3 runs 16 residues. The V gene end was trimmed by 1 base and the J gene end by 6 bases; junction bases not matched to a gene: 10. CDR1 and CDR2 (germline): SGHKS, YYEKEE (reference sequence). Combining the CDR3 with reference TRBV5-5 and TRBJ2-3 gives the whole variable domain DAGVTQSPTHLIKTRGQQVTLRCSPISGHKSVSWYQQVLGQGPQFIFQYYEKEERGRGNFPDRFSARQFPNYSSELNVNALLLGDSALYLCASSLRLASLADTQYFGPGTRLTVL.

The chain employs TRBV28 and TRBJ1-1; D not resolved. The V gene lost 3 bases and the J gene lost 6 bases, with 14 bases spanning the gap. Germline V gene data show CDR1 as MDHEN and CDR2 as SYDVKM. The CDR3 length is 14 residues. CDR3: CASSFLAGYAEAFF. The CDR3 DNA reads TGTGCCAGCAGTTTTCTGGCAGGATATGCTGAAGCTTTCTTT. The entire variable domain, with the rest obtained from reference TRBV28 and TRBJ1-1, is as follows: DVKVTQSSRYLVKRTGEKVFLECVQDMDHENMFWYRQDPGLGLRLIYFSYDVKMKEKGDIPEGYSVSREKKERFSLILESASTNQTSMYLCASSFLAGYAEAFFGQGTRLTVV.

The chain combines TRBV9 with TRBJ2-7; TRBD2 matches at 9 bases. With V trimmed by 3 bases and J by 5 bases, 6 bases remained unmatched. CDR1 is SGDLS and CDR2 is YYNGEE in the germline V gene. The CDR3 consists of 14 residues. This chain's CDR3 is CASSAGTSIHEQYF. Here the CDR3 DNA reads TGTGCCAGCAGCGCCGGGACTAGCATCCACGAGCAGTACTTC.

The CDR3 reads CASSPDLGGDEQFF. DNA of the CDR3: TGTGCCAGCAGCCCGGACTTAGGTGGCGATGAGCAGTTCTTC. The gene calls are TRBV5-4 and TRBJ2-1; possibly TRBD2 for D (5 bases). V gave up 4 bases and J gave up 8 bases, with 16 bases separating them. The CDR3 extends over 14 amino acids. Germline CDR1 is SGHNT and CDR2 is YYREEE (reference sequence).